This TCR beta chain was sequenced in a study of lymphopenia after photon versus proton radiotherapy. The CDR3 extends over 13 amino acids. The germline V and J ends were trimmed by 1 base and 1 base, with 5 bases remaining between them. Germline assignment: CDR1 SGHAT and CDR2 FQNNGV. The assay was immunoSEQ multiplex PCR, and TCRdb's table has in-frame clones only and misses some. Here the sample spans about 17,000 clones, roughly 90% being singletons. The clonotype was recovered from a woman aged 40 to 50 with cholangiocarcinoma. The sequencing here drew on peripheral blood, taken from a patient treated with photon-based radiotherapy. This chain links TRBV11-2 with TRBJ2-7; D remains ambiguous. CDR3 protein: CASSLGGSYEQYF. The CDR3 region has the DNA TGTGCCAGCAGCTTAGGAGGATCCTACGAGCAGTACTTC.